This entry is about one T cell receptor beta chain. Per the germline V gene, CDR1 is MRHNA and CDR2 is SNTAGT. CDR3 length: 14 residues. V was clipped by 8 bases and J by 7 bases; unmatched bases: 8. The sample belongs to a study of cytomegalovirus exposure and HLA in healthy donors. The PCR contained 60 Vbeta and 13 Jbeta primers. Only in-frame clones appear in the TCRdb table, and some are missing; sequencing was by immunoSEQ multiplex PCR. The sample records about 210,000 clones, more than 65% being singletons. Sequenced: PBMCs. The chain links TRBV6-4 to TRBJ1-4, with 9 bases matching TRBD1. The source of this sequence is a middle-aged man in good health and CMV-seropositive. The chain's CDR3 is CASGTGQGGEKLFF. Written as DNA, the CDR3 is TGTGCCAGCGGAACGGGACAGGGAGGTGAAAAACTGTTTTTT.